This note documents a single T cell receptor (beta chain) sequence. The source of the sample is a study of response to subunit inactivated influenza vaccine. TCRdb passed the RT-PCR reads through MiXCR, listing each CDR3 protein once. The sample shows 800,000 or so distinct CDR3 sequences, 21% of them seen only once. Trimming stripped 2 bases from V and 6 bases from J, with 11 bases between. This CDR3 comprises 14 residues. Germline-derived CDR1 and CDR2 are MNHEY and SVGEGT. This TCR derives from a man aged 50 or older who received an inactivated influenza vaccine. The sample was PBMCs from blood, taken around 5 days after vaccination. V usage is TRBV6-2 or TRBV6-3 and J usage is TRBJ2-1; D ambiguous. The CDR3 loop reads CASSYGIWINEQFF. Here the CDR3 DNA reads TGTGCCAGCAGTTACGGGATTTGGATCAATGAGCAGTTCTTC.